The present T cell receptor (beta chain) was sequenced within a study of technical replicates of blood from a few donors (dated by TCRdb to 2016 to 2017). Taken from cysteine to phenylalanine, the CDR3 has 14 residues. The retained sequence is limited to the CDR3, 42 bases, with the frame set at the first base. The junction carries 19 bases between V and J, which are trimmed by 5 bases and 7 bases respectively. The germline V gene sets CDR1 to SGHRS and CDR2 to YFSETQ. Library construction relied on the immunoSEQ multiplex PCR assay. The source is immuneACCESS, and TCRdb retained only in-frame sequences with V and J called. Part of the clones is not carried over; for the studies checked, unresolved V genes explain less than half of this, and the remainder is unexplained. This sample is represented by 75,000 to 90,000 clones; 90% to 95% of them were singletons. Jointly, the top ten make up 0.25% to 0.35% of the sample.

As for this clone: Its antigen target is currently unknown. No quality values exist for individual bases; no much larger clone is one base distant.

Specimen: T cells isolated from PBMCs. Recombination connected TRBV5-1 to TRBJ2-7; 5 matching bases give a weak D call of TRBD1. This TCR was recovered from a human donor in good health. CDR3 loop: CASSAGQGSGEQYF. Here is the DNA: TGCGCCAGCAGTGCCGGGCAGGGTTCAGGGGAGCAGTACTTC.